This TCR beta chain is from a study of early stage breast cancer tumors (dated by TCRdb to the late 2010s). Study-wide context: Of the roughly 15 invasive breast tumors, about a dozen were found to be estrogen receptor-positive, progesterone receptor-positive and HER2-negative. Most of the 12 ER+/PR+/HER2- tumors were invasive ductal carcinomas, while the other four were invasive lobular carcinomas. On average, each sample got about 9-fold read coverage. A total of 2 million to 3 million templates, representing 1,097,674 unique clonotypes, were detected across all samples.

Relative to germline, V is missing 6 bases and J is missing 0 bases, with 2 bases of the junction outside any gene match. The germline V gene yields SNHLY for CDR1 and FYNNEI for CDR2. The CDR3, cysteine through phenylalanine, is 15 amino acids long. Only the CDR3 part of the read is kept: 45 bases, read in frame from the first base. Each sample was amplified as two independent genomic DNA replicates: approximately 0.49 ug for blood and approximately 1.5 ug for tumor or normal breast. TCRB sequencing of genomic DNA was carried out with the ImmunoSeq Intro kit according to the manufacturer's instructions. For absolute quantification, the roughly 30-cycle multiplex PCR included proprietary primers along with spike-in control sequences. An 87-bp fragment spanning the CDR3 and flanking V and J genes was sequenced with single-end 150-bp reads. Seven samples, with two replicates for each sample, were multiplexed per lane of an Illumina MiSeq using version 3.0 chemistry. The authors' analysis ran thus. The vendor's proprietary pipeline handled the raw data processing, merging both replicates into a single result for each sample. Productive rearrangements sharing the V-gene family, CDR3 amino acid sequence and J-gene segment were defined as clonotypes. Clonality was calculated as 1 minus the normalized Shannon entropy (Pielou evenness) of TCRB abundances. To estimate T cell density, the total number of templates was divided by the input cell count, which was inferred from how much DNA went in. Recon, run with its default parameters, was used to estimate overall repertoire diversity and clonality. A clonotype was considered tumor-enriched if its abundance in tumor exceeded 0.1% and was at least 32-fold higher than its abundance in normal breast. The source is immuneACCESS, and TCRdb retained only in-frame sequences with V and J called. Part of the clones is not carried over; for the studies checked, unresolved V genes explain less than half of this, and the remainder is unexplained. V, J and clone size reflect that table, while D and trimming were determined from the DNA. Present in this sample are some 30,000 clones, roughly four fifths of which were seen just once. The top ten clonotypes cover about a tenth of the sample.

On this clone itself: What antigen it recognizes has not been identified. Base qualities are not provided; no much larger clone lies one nucleotide away.

Broad study findings and their caveats: Because the cohort was small, a breakdown by tumor subtype could not be done. Enriched TCRB sequences shared across patients were mostly commonly generated sequences, unlikely to play an important role in the tumor microenvironment. Roughly 2.5-fold higher T cell density and higher clonality were observed in tumors than in adjacent normal breast tissue. Greater similarity was observed between blood and normal breast repertoires than between blood and tumor repertoires, and tumor was distinguished from normal in about 90% of the 16 patients when each tissue was compared with blood. Sequencing bulk genomic DNA from unsorted cells could not capture chain pairing or functional markers like CD4, CD8 and FOXP3.

The study profiled bulk TCR beta-chain repertoires in matched peripheral blood, tumor and adjacent normal breast tissue taken from some 17 patients with early-stage breast cancer. Before surgery, roughly 4.5-11 mL of whole blood was collected into EDTA tubes and then processed within 2 hours. Ficoll-Paque centrifugation in SepMate-50 tubes was used to isolate peripheral blood mononuclear cells. PBMCs were cryopreserved in roughly 90% FBS with about 10% DMSO in aliquots of about 1.7 to 4 million cells and stored in liquid nitrogen. The Qiagen AllPrep DNA/RNA Mini kit was used for genomic DNA extraction.

The clonotype comes from a person aged 50-59 years with breast cancer. In this chain, TRBV2 is recombined with TRBJ2-3; TRBD2 matches 11 bases in the middle. Sequencing input: blood. The DNA sequence reads TGTGCCAGCAGGGGACTAGCGGTTAGCACAGATACGCAGTATTTT. The resulting protein is CASRGLAVSTDTQYF.